The rows below give T cell receptor beta chains drawn from one sample of a study of Graves' ophthalmopathy and Graves' hyperthyroidism. TCRdb itself ran the multiplex PCR reads through MiXCR, one entry per CDR3 protein. The sample has just over 600,000 distinct CDR3 sequences, approximately 22% seen once. The material sequenced was peripheral blood. These receptors came from a woman younger than 35 with stable Graves' hyperthyroidism. Some clones in this sample may be carry-over from other donors' samples. Both conserved end residues are part of each CDR3. The order of the fields is V gene, D gene, clone size, J gene, CDR3 protein, CDR3 DNA. A D gene is named only where the DNA matches it firmly. A clone size is listed for some rows: how often the clone was seen (once, few, many), or a class if it is expanded.

>TRBV6-1|-|many|TRBJ2-7
CASSDRPRRAYEQYF
TGTGCCAGCAGTGATCGGCCTCGACGGGCCTACGAGCAGTACTTC
>TRBV4-1|TRBD2|few|TRBJ2-7
CASSLSGTSVDEQYF
TGCGCCAGCAGCCTGTCCGGGACTAGCGTCGACGAGCAGTACTTC
>TRBV6-5|TRBD1|many|TRBJ2-2
CASRIGTGSSGELFF
TGTGCCAGCAGAATCGGGACAGGGTCTTCAGGGGAGCTGTTTTTT
>TRBV19|TRBD1|-|TRBJ1-6
CASSTDRGRSPLHF
TGTGCCAGTAGTACAGACAGGGGAAGGTCACCCCTCCACTTT
>TRBV12-3/TRBV12-4|-|-|TRBJ1-5
CAISLTQGGSQPQHF
TGTGCCATCAGTTTAACACAGGGCGGGAGTCAGCCCCAGCATTTT
>TRBV11-2|-|many|TRBJ2-2
CASSLTVVAEHGGELFF
TGTGCCAGCAGCTTAACTGTAGTAGCGGAGCATGGCGGGGAGCTGTTTTTT
>TRBV6-5|TRBD1|many|TRBJ1-2
CASIDRGGYTF
TGTGCCAGCATCGACAGGGGTGGCTACACCTTC
>TRBV2|-|-|TRBJ2-5
CASSDLGETQYF
TGTGCCAGCAGTGATTTGGGGGAGACCCAGTACTTC
>TRBV6-1|TRBD2|-|TRBJ2-7
CASTGTSGREQYF
TGTGCCAGCACGGGGACTAGCGGTCGCGAGCAGTACTTC
>TRBV5-6|-|many|TRBJ2-5
CASRRTEETQYF
TGTGCCAGCAGGCGGACAGAAGAGACCCAGTACTTC
>TRBV5-1|-|few|TRBJ1-1
CASSLSQVTLLNTEAFF
TGCGCCAGCAGCTTGTCACAGGTCACCCTCTTGAACACTGAAGCTTTCTTT
>TRBV3-1|TRBD1|-|TRBJ1-6
CASSQVSGGNSPLHF
TGTGCCAGCAGCCAAGTCTCAGGGGGTAATTCACCCCTCCACTTT
>TRBV12-3/TRBV12-4|TRBD1|many|TRBJ2-7
CASSPETGIVYEQYF
TGTGCCAGCAGTCCTGAGACAGGGATTGTCTACGAGCAGTACTTC
>TRBV7-2|-|many|TRBJ1-5
CASSVGLAKRQPQHF
TGTGCCAGCAGTGTTGGCTTGGCGAAGAGGCAGCCCCAGCATTTT
>TRBV2|-|many|TRBJ2-5
CASSENGGAQETQYF
TGTGCCAGCAGTGAGAATGGCGGGGCCCAAGAGACCCAGTACTTC
>TRBV20-1|TRBD1|many|TRBJ1-5
CSAQGQGGWVSNQPQHF
TGCAGTGCTCAGGGACAGGGAGGGTGGGTTAGCAATCAGCCCCAGCATTTT
>TRBV7-2|TRBD1|many|TRBJ2-7
CASSVTGVEQYF
TGTGCCAGCAGCGTAACAGGGGTCGAGCAGTACTTC
>TRBV27|-|many|TRBJ1-6
CASSLYDRPNSPLHF
TGTGCCAGCAGTTTATACGACAGGCCGAATTCACCCCTCCACTTT
>TRBV5-1|-|many|TRBJ2-7
CASSLESLHYEQYF
TGCGCCAGCAGCTTGGAGTCGCTACACTACGAGCAGTACTTC
>TRBV6-1|TRBD2|few|TRBJ2-7
CASSPEAGGSWEQYF
TGTGCCAGCAGTCCCGAAGCGGGAGGTTCGTGGGAGCAGTACTTC
>TRBV19|-|-|TRBJ1-5
CASSIHRVGQPQHF
TGTGCCAGTAGTATTCACAGGGTCGGGCAGCCCCAGCATTTT
>TRBV6-1|TRBD2|few|TRBJ2-7
CASSEFLAGSYEQYF
TGTGCCAGCAGTGAATTTCTAGCGGGATCCTACGAGCAGTACTTC
>TRBV5-1|TRBD1|-|TRBJ1-2
CASSSGDRNYGYTF
TGCGCCAGCAGCTCGGGGGACAGAAACTATGGCTACACCTTC
>TRBV12-3/TRBV12-4|-|-|TRBJ1-2
CASSFGTRAYGYTF
TGTGCCAGCAGTTTTGGGACACGCGCCTATGGCTACACCTTC
>TRBV6-2/TRBV6-3|TRBD1|-|TRBJ2-7
CARLTNRDRGYEQYF
TGTGCCAGATTGACGAACCGGGACAGGGGATACGAGCAGTACTTC
>TRBV20-1|TRBD1|many|TRBJ1-1
CSARTGLETEAFF
TGCAGTGCCCGGACAGGGTTGGAGACTGAAGCTTTCTTT
>TRBV27|TRBD1|-|TRBJ2-2
CASSFGRDRGVGELFF
TGTGCCAGCAGTTTCGGCCGGGACAGGGGCGTCGGGGAGCTGTTTTTT
>TRBV6-1|TRBD1|many|TRBJ1-1
CASSVVTGPAEAFF
TGTGCCAGCAGTGTCGTGACAGGGCCCGCTGAAGCTTTCTTT
>TRBV10-2|-|-|TRBJ1-1
CASSIQGSLEAFF
TGCGCCAGCAGTATTCAGGGTTCTCTCGAAGCTTTCTTT
>TRBV12-3/TRBV12-4|-|few|TRBJ2-4
CASSLAGAAKNIKYF
TGTGCCAGCAGTTTAGCGGGGGCTGCCAAAAACATTAAGTACTTC
>TRBV12-3/TRBV12-4|-|many|TRBJ1-2
CASRGGISNYGYTF
TGTGCCAGTCGAGGAGGGATTTCTAACTATGGCTACACCTTC
>TRBV11-2|-|-|TRBJ1-4
CASSLEAVRVGEKLFF
TGTGCCAGCAGCTTAGAGGCAGTCAGGGTTGGAGAAAAACTGTTTTTT
>TRBV3-1|-|many|TRBJ1-1
CASSARDVAFF
TGTGCCAGCAGCGCACGCGATGTGGCTTTCTTT
>TRBV12-3/TRBV12-4|-|many|TRBJ1-2
CASSLSANSYTF
TGTGCCAGCAGTTTGAGCGCCAACAGCTACACCTTC
>TRBV12-3/TRBV12-4|-|many|TRBJ1-2
CASFPSTGTYGYTF
TGTGCCAGCTTCCCGTCAACAGGGACCTATGGCTACACCTTC
>TRBV7-3|TRBD1|many|TRBJ2-7
CASSFTGTGGFSSYEQYF
TGTGCCAGCAGCTTTACCGGGACAGGGGGCTTTTCCTCCTACGAGCAGTACTTC
>TRBV28|-|-|TRBJ2-7
CASSFGPRGPYEQYF
TGTGCCAGCAGTTTCGGGCCCCGGGGACCCTACGAGCAGTACTTC
>TRBV9|-|many|TRBJ2-3
CASSVEALRDTQYF
TGTGCCAGCAGCGTAGAGGCCTTACGGGATACGCAGTATTTT
>TRBV6-1|-|-|TRBJ1-2
CASSIALSYGYTF
TGCGCCAGCAGTATAGCGCTTAGCTATGGCTACACCTTC
>TRBV20-1|-|-|TRBJ1-1
CSALRRQVMDTEAFF
TGCAGTGCACTAAGACGTCAGGTTATGGACACTGAAGCTTTCTTT
>TRBV6-1|-|many|TRBJ2-5
CASRTGALETQYF
TGTGCCAGCAGGACGGGAGCCTTGGAGACCCAGTACTTC
>TRBV12-3/TRBV12-4|-|many|TRBJ2-7
CASSFAPYEQYF
TGTGCCAGCAGTTTCGCCCCCTACGAGCAGTACTTC
>TRBV2|-|-|TRBJ1-5
CASSEYRVDQPQHF
TGTGCCAGCAGTGAGTACAGGGTCGATCAGCCCCAGCATTTT
>TRBV7-9|-|-|TRBJ1-2
CASSLGLQDGYTF
TGTGCCAGCAGCTTAGGTCTACAAGATGGCTACACCTTC
>TRBV25-1|-|few|TRBJ2-5
CASSRQRQETQYF
TGTGCCAGCAGTCGGCAGCGCCAAGAGACCCAGTACTTC
>TRBV13|TRBD1|-|TRBJ2-7
CASSSPRGDRSYEQYF
TGTGCCAGCAGTTCCCCCCGAGGGGACAGGTCCTACGAGCAGTACTTC
>TRBV27|-|many|TRBJ1-2
CASQKSGYTF
TGTGCCAGTCAGAAGAGTGGCTACACCTTC
>TRBV6-5|-|many|TRBJ1-1
CASSWDIGGDTEAFF
TGTGCCAGCAGTTGGGACATCGGTGGGGACACTGAAGCTTTCTTT
>TRBV12-3/TRBV12-4|TRBD1|-|TRBJ2-4
CASSRAGGFSKNIQYF
TGTGCCAGCAGTCGGGCAGGGGGCTTTAGCAAAAACATTCAGTACTTC
>TRBV5-1|-|-|TRBJ1-6
CASSHRPWSSYNSPLHF
TGCGCCAGCAGCCATAGACCGTGGAGCTCCTATAATTCACCCCTCCACTTT